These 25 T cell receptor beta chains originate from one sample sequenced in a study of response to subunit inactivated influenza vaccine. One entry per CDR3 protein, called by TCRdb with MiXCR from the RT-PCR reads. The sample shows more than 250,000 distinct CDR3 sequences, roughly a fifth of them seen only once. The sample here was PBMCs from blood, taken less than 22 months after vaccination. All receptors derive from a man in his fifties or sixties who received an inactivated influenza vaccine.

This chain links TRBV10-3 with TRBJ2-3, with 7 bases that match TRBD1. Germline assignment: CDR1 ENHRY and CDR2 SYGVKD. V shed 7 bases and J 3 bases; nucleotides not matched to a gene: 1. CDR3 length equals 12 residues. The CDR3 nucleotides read TGTGCCATCACCAGGGGGACAGATACGCAGTATTTT. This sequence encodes CAITRGTDTQYF.

In DNA form, the CDR3 reads TGTGCCAGCTCACAATCAAAGGACTATGGCTACACCTTC. It specifies CASSQSKDYGYTF. The chain is built from TRBV18 and TRBJ1-2; D is unclear. V was shortened by 4 bases and J by 3 bases, with 9 bases between the two germline ends. Germline CDR1 and CDR2: KGHSH and LQKENI. The CDR3 length is 13 residues.

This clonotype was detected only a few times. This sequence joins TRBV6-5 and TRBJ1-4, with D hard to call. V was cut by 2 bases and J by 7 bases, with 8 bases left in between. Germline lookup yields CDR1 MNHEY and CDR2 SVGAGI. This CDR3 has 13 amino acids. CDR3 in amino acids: CASSYQWGEKLFF. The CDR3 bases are TGTGCCAGCAGTTACCAATGGGGTGAAAAACTGTTTTTT.

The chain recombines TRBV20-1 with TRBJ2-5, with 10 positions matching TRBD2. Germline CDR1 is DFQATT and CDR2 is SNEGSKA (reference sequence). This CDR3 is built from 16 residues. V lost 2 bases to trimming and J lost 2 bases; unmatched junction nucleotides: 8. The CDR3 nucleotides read TGCAGTGCTAGAAAGACTAGCGGGCATCCACAAGAGACCCAGTACTTC. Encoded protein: CSARKTSGHPQETQYF.

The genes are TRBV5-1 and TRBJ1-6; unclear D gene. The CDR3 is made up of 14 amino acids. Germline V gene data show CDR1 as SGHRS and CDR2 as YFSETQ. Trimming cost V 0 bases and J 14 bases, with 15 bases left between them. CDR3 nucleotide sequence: TGCGCCAGCAGCTTGGTAGGGAGTCGGTCAGCCCTCCACTTT. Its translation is CASSLVGSRSALHF.

The CDR3 region is CASSYSPGGRSYGYTF. The CDR3 DNA follows: TGTGCCAGCAGTTACTCACCAGGGGGCCGGTCCTATGGCTACACCTTC. The V call is TRBV6-5, the J call TRBJ1-2; 8 bases map to TRBD1. The length of the CDR3 is 16 residues. The junction had 7 bases not matched to a gene; V was cut back by 0 bases and J by 4 bases. Germline assignment: CDR1 MNHEY and CDR2 SVGAGI.

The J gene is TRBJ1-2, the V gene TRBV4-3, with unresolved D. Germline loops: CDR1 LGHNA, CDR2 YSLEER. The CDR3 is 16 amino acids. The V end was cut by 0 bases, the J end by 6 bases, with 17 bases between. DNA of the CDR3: TGCGCCAGCAGCCAAGATGGTGGCAGCAATTTACATGGCTACACCTTC. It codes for CASSQDGGSNLHGYTF.

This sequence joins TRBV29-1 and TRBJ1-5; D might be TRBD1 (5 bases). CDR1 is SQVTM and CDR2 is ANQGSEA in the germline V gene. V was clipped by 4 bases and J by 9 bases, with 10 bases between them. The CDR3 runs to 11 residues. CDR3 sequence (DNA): TGCAGCGTTGGGGACGATGGGCCCCAGCATTTT. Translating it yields CSVGDDGPQHF. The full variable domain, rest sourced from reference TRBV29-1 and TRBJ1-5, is SAVISQKPSRDICQRGTSLTIQCQVDSQVTMMFWYRQQPGQSLTLIATANQGSEATYESGFVIDKFPISRPNLTFSTLTVSNMSPEDSSIYLCSVGDDGPQHFGDGTRLSIL.

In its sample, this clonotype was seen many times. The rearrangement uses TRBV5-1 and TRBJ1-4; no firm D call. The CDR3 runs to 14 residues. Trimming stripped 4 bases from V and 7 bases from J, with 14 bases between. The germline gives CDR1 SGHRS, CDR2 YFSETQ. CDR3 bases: TGCGCCAGCAGCCATTCAGGCGCACGTGAAAAACTGTTTTTT. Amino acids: CASSHSGAREKLFF.

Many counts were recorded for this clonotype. The CDR3 DNA follows: TGTGCCAGCAGTTACTCTCAGGGGATGCGCTATGGCTACACCTTC. This sequence encodes CASSYSQGMRYGYTF. The rearrangement joins TRBV6-5 to TRBJ1-2; the D gene is possibly TRBD1 (6 bases). The V and J ends lost 0 bases and 4 bases respectively, with 12 bases between them. The CDR3 spans 15 residues. The germline V gene encodes CDR1 MNHEY and CDR2 SVGAGI.

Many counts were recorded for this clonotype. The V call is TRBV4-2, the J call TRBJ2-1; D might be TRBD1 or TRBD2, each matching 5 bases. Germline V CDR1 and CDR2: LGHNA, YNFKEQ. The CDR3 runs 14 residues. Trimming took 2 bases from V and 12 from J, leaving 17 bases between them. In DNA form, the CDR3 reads TGTGCCAGCAGCCAAAAGGGGAGAGGGGACGCGCAGTTCTTC. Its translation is CASSQKGRGDAQFF.

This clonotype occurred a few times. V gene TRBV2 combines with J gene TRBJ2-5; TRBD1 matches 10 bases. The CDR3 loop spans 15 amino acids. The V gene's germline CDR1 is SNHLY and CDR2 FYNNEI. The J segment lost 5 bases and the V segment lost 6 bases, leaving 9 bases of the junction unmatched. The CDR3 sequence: CASSHDRGRAETQYF. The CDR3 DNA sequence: TGTGCCAGCAGCCATGACAGGGGGCGAGCGGAGACCCAGTACTTC.

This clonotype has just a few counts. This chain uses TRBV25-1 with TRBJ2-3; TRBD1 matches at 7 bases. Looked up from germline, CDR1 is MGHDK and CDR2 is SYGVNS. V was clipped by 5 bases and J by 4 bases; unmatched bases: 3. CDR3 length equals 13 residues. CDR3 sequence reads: CASSRGGADTQYF. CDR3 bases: TGTGCCAGCAGTAGAGGGGGCGCAGATACGCAGTATTTT.

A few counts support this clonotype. The CDR3 here is CASSGRGNSYEQYF. CDR3 DNA sequence: TGTGCCAGCAGTGGCAGGGGGAACTCCTACGAGCAGTACTTC. The chain carries TRBV2 and TRBJ2-7, with 7 bases lining up with TRBD1. Germline CDR1 and CDR2: SNHLY and FYNNEI. V dropped 4 bases and J dropped 0; count of bases not matched to a gene: 3. The CDR3 extends over 14 amino acids.

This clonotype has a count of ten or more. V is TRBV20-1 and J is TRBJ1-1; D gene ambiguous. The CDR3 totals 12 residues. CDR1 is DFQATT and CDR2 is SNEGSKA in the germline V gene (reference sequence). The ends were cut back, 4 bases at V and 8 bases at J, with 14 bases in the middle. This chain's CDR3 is CSATPDGPEAFF. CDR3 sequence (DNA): TGCAGTGCTACCCCGGACGGTCCAGAAGCTTTCTTT.

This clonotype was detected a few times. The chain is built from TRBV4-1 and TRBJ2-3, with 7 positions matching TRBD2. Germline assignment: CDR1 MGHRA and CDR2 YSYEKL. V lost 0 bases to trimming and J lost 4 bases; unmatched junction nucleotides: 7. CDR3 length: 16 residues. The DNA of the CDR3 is TGCGCCAGCAGCCAAGAAAGTATGGCGGGGGCAGATACGCAGTATTTT. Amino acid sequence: CASSQESMAGADTQYF.

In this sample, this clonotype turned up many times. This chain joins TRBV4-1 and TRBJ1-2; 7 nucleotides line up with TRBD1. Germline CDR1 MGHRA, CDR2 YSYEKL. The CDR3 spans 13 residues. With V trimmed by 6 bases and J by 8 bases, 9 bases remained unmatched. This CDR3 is CASSPPDRQGYTF. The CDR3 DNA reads TGCGCCAGCAGTCCCCCGGACAGGCAAGGCTACACCTTC.

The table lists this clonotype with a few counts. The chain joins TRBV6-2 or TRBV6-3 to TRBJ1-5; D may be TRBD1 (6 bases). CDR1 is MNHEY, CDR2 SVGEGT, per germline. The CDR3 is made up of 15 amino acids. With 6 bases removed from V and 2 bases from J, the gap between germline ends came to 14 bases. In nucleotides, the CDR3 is TGTGCCAGCAGGGTGGCAGGGGTCGGCAATCAGCCCCAGCATTTT. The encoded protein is CASRVAGVGNQPQHF.

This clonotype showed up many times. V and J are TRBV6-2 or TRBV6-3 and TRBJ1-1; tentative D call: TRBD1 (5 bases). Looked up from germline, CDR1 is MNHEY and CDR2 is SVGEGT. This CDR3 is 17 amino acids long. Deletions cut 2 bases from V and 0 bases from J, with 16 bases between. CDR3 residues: CASSYDGTDNMNTEAFF. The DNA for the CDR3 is TGTGCCAGCAGTTACGACGGGACGGATAACATGAACACTGAAGCTTTCTTT.

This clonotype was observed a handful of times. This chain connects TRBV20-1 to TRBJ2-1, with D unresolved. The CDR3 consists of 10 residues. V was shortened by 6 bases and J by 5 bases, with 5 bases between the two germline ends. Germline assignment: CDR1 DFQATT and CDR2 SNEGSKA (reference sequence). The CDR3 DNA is TGCAGTGCCTCTGACAATGAGCAGTTCTTC. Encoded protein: CSASDNEQFF.

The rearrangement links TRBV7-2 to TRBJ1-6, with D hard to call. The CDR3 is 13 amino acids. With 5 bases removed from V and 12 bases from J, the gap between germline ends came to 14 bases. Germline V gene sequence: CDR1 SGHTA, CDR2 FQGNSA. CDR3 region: CASSPRTRGPLHF. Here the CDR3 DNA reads TGTGCCAGCAGCCCCCGGACCCGAGGACCCCTCCACTTT. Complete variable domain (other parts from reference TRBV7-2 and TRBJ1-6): GAGVSQSPSNKVTEKGKDVELRCDPISGHTALYWYRQSLGQGLEFLIYFQGNSAPDKSGLPSDRFSAERTGGSVSTLTIQRTQQEDSAVYLCASSPRTRGPLHFGNGTRLTVT.

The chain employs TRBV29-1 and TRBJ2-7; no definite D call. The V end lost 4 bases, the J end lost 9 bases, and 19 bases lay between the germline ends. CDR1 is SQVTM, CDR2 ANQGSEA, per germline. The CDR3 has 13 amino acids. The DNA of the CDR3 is TGCAGCGTTGTAAACAACGTACGTACCGGGCAGTACTTC. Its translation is CSVVNNVRTGQYF.

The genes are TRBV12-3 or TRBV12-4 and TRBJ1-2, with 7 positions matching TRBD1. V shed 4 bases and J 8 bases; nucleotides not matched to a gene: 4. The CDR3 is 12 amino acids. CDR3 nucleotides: TGTGCCAGCAGTTATACAGGGGAAGGCTACACCTTC. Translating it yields CASSYTGEGYTF.

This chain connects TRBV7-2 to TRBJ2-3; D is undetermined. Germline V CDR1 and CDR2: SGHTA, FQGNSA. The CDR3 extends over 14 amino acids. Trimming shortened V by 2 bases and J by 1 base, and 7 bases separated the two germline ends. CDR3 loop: CASSLIIGTDTQYF. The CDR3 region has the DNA TGTGCCAGCAGCTTAATTATCGGCACAGATACGCAGTATTTT. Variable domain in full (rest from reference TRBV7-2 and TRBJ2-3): GAGVSQSPSNKVTEKGKDVELRCDPISGHTALYWYRQSLGQGLEFLIYFQGNSAPDKSGLPSDRFSAERTGGSVSTLTIQRTQQEDSAVYLCASSLIIGTDTQYFGPGTRLTVL.

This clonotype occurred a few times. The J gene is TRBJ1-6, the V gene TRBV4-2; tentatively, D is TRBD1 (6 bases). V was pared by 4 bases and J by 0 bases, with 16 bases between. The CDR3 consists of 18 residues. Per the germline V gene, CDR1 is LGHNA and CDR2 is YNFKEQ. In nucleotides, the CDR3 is TGTGCCAGCAGCCTCCGACAGGAACTGAGCTCCTATAATTCACCCCTCCACTTT. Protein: CASSLRQELSSYNSPLHF.